Listed here are 5 T cell receptor beta chains from one sample, sequenced in a study of CD8 T cells in Susac syndrome. RNA, at about 0.5 to 1 ug, was reverse transcribed with random hexamers. TCRdb called the immunoSEQ multiplex PCR reads again in MiXCR, with one record for every CDR3 protein. The table lists under 250,000 distinct CDR3 sequences, 85% to 95% of them singletons. What was sequenced was CD4+ T cells from PBMCs. Receptors originate from a human donor with multiple sclerosis.

The chain is built from TRBV28 and TRBJ2-7, with D maybe TRBD1 (5 bases). There are 13 residues in the CDR3. Germline assignment: CDR1 MDHEN and CDR2 SYDVKM. V was pared by 7 bases and J by 4 bases, with 14 bases between. The CDR3 DNA reads TGTGCCAGCACATATTCTCAGGGATACGAGCAGTACTTC. Translation gives CASTYSQGYEQYF.

In nucleotides, the CDR3 is TGTGCCAGCAGCTTATCACAGGGTCGAGCTTTCTTT. Its translation is CASSLSQGRAFF. The chain couples TRBV7-9 to TRBJ1-1, with D maybe TRBD1 (6 bases). The length of the CDR3 is 12 residues. Germline-derived CDR1 and CDR2 are SEHNR and FQNEAQ (reference sequence). V was trimmed by 2 bases and J by 10 bases, leaving 11 bases between them.

This CDR3 reads CASSRERGVSNEQFF. CDR3 DNA: TGCGCCAGCAGCCGAGAGCGGGGGGTTAGCAATGAGCAGTTCTTC. The chain couples TRBV5-1 to TRBJ2-1; 9 bases fit TRBD2. The trim removed 4 bases at V and 6 bases at J, leaving 8 bases unmatched. Germline V gene lookup returns CDR1 SGHRS and CDR2 YFSETQ. The CDR3 extends over 15 amino acids.

This rearrangement joins TRBV6-1 to TRBJ2-7, with D possibly being TRBD2 (7 bases). Trimming stripped 7 bases from V and 0 bases from J, with 16 bases between. The germline V gene has CDR1 MNHNS and CDR2 SASEGT. The CDR3 extends over 15 amino acids. CDR3 in amino acids: CASTKRGEGSYEQYF. In DNA, the CDR3 is TGTGCCAGCACCAAAAGGGGGGAGGGCTCCTACGAGCAGTACTTC.

The V gene is TRBV9, the J gene TRBJ1-1, with D unclear. The CDR3 runs 13 residues. The germline V gene encodes CDR1 SGDLS and CDR2 YYNGEE. Trimming took 5 bases from V and 0 from J, leaving 8 bases between them. The CDR3 sequence is CASSVGMNTEAFF. The CDR3 DNA sequence: TGTGCCAGCAGTGTGGGTATGAACACTGAAGCTTTCTTT.